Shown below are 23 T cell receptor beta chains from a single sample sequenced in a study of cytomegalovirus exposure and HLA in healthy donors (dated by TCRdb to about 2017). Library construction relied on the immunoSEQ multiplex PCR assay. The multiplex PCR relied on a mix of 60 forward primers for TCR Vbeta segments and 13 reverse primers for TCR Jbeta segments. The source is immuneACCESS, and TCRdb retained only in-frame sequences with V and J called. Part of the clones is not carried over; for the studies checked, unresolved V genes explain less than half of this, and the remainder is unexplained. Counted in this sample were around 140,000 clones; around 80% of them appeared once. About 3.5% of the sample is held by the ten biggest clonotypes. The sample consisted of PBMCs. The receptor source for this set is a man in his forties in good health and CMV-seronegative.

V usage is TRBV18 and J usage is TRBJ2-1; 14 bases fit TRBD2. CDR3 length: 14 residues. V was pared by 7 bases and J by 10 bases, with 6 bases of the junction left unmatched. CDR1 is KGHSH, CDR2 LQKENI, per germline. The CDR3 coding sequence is TGTGCCAGCTTACCCGGGACTAGCGGGGGAGAGCAGTTCTTC. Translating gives CASLPGTSGGEQFF.

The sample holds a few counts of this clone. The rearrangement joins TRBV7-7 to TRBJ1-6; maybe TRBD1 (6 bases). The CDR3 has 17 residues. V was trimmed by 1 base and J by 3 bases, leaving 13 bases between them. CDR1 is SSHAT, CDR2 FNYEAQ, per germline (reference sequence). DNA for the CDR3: TGTGCCAGCAGCTTAGGGACAGCCAAAAACTATAATTCACCCCTCCACTTT. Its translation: CASSLGTAKNYNSPLHF.

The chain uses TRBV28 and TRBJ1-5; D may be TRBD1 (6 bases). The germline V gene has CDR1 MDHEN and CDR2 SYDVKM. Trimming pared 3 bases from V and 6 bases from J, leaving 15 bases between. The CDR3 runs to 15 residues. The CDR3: CASSLGGALSQPQHF. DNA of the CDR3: TGTGCCAGCAGTTTGGGGGGGGCGCTGAGTCAGCCCCAGCATTTT.

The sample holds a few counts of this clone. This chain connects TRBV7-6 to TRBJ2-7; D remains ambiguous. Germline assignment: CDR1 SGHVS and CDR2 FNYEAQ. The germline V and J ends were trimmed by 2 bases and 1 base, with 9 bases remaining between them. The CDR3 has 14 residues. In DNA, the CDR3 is TGTGCCAGCAGCTTAAGACTCAGTTCCTACGAGCAGTACTTC. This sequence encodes CASSLRLSSYEQYF. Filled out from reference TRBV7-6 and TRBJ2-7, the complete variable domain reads GAGVSQSPRYKVTKRGQDVALRCDPISGHVSLYWYRQALGQGPEFLTYFNYEAQQDKSGLPNDRFSAERPEGSISTLTIQRTEQRDSAMYRCASSLRLSSYEQYFGPGTRLTVT.

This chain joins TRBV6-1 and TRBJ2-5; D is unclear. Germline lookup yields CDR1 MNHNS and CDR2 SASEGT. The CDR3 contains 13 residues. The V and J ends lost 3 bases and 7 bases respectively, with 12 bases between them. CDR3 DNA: TGTGCCAGCAGTGAGGAGTACTCGGCGACCCAGTACTTC. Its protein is CASSEEYSATQYF.

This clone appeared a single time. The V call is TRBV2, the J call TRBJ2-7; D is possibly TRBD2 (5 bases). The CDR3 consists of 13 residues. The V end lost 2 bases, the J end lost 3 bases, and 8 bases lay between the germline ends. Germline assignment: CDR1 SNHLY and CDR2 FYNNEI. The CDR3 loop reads CASSEWAGYEQYF. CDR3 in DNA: TGTGCCAGCAGTGAATGGGCGGGCTACGAGCAGTACTTC.

The CDR3 nucleotides are TGTGCCAGCAGCTTAGGGCGGGGCGCTTATGGCTACACCTTC. This encodes CASSLGRGAYGYTF. The chain joins TRBV13 to TRBJ1-2, with TRBD1 as a possible D gene (5 bases). The CDR3 contains 14 residues. Germline V gives CDR1 PRHDT, CDR2 FYEKMQ (reference sequence). V was cut by 0 bases and J by 5 bases, with 10 bases left in between.

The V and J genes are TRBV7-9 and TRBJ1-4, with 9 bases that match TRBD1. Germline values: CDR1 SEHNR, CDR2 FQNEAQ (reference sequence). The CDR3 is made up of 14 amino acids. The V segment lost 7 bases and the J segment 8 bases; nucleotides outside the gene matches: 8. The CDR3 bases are TGTGCCAGCACCCCTGACAGGGGGTACGAAAAACTGTTTTTT. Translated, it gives CASTPDRGYEKLFF.

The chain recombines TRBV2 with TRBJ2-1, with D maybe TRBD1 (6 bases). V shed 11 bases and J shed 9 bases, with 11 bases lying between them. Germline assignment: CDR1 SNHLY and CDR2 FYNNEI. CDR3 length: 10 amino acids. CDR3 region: CAYRGGEQFF. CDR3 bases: TGTGCCTATCGAGGGGGTGAGCAGTTCTTC.

The CDR3 sequence is CASSSLAGGPNEQFF. The CDR3 DNA follows: TGTGCCAGCAGTTCACTAGCGGGGGGGCCCAATGAGCAGTTCTTC. The chain couples TRBV28 to TRBJ2-1; TRBD2 aligns across 13 bases. CDR3 size: 15 residues. V was clipped by 4 bases and J by 6 bases; unmatched bases: 3. The germline gives CDR1 MDHEN, CDR2 SYDVKM.

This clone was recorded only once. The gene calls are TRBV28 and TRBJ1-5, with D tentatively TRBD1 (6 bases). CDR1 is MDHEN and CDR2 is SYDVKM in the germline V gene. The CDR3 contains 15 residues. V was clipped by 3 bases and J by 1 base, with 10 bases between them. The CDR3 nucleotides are TGTGCCAGCAGTTTGAGGCAGGGGAGCAATCAGCCCCAGCATTTT. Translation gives CASSLRQGSNQPQHF.

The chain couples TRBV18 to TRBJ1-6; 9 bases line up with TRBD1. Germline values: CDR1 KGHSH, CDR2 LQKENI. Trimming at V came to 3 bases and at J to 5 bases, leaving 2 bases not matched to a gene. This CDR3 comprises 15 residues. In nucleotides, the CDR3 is TGTGCCAGCTCACCCAGACAGGGGGATAATTCACCCCTCCACTTT. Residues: CASSPRQGDNSPLHF.

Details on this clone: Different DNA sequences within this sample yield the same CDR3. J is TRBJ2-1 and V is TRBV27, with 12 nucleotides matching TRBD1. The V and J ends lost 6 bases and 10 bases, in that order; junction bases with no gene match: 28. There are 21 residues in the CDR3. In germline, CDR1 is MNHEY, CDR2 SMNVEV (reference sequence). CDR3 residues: CASSLPRLGTGGLGIQGEQFF. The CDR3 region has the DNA TGTGCCAGCAGCTTACCGCGACTTGGGACAGGGGGCTTAGGTATTCAGGGGGAGCAGTTCTTC.

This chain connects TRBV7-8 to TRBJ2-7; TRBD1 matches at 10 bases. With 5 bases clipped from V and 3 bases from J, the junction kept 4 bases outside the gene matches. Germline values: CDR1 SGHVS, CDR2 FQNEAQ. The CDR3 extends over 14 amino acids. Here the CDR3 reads CASSPGTGVYEQYF. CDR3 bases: TGTGCCAGCAGCCCCGGGACAGGGGTCTACGAGCAGTACTTC.

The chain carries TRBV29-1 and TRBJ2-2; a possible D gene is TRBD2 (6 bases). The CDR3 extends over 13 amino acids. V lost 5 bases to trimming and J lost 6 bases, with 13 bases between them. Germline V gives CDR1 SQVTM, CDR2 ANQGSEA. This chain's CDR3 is CSVPRRGSGELFF. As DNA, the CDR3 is TGCAGCGTTCCTAGACGGGGGTCCGGGGAGCTGTTTTTT.

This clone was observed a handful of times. The DNA of the CDR3 is TGTGCCAGTAGTATTCTTCAGGGACTCTTGCCTGAAGCTTTCTTT. It encodes CASSILQGLLPEAFF. V is TRBV19 and J is TRBJ1-1, with D tentatively TRBD1 (5 bases). The CDR3 length is 15 residues. The ends were cut back, 3 bases at V and 6 bases at J, with 17 bases in the middle. CDR1 and CDR2 from the germline V gene are LNHDA and SQIVND (reference sequence). The full variable domain, rest sourced from reference TRBV19 and TRBJ1-1, is DGGITQSPKYLFRKEGQNVTLSCEQNLNHDAMYWYRQDPGQGLRLIYYSQIVNDFQKGDIAEGYSVSREKKESFPLTVTSAQKNPTAFYLCASSILQGLLPEAFFGQGTRLTVV.

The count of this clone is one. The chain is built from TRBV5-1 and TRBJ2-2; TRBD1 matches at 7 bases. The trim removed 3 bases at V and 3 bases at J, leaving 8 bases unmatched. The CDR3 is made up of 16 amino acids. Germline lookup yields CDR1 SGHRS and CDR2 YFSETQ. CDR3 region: CASSSPAGGDTGELFF. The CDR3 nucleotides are TGCGCCAGCAGCTCCCCGGCAGGGGGAGACACCGGGGAGCTGTTTTTT.

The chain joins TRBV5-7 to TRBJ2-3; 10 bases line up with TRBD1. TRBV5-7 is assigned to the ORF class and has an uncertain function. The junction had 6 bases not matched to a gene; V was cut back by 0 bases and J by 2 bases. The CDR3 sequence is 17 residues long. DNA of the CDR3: TGTGCCAGCAGCTTGGCCACGGGACAGGGGTCCACAGATACGCAGTATTTT. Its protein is CASSLATGQGSTDTQYF.

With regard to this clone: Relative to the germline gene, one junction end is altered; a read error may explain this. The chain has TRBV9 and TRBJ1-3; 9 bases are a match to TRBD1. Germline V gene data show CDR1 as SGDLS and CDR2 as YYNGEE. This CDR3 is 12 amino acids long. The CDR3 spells CASSAWTGAVSF. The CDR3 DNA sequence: TGTGCCAGCAGCGCGTGGACAGGGGCCGTGTCTTTT.

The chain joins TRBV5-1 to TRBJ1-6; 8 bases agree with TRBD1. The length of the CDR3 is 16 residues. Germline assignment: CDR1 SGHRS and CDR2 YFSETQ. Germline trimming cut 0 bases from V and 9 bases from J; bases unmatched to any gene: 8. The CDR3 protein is CASSLVAGGSTSPLHF. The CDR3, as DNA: TGCGCCAGCAGCTTGGTGGCAGGGGGCTCTACTTCACCCCTCCACTTT.

The CDR3 reads CASSRRTFGDTEAFF. The CDR3 nucleotides are TGTGCCAGCAGCAGACGGACGTTCGGGGACACTGAAGCTTTCTTT. The V and J genes are TRBV6-5 and TRBJ1-1, with D uncertain. Germline V gene sequence: CDR1 MNHEY, CDR2 SVGAGI. V lost 6 bases and J lost 3, with 17 bases in between. The CDR3 length is 15 residues.

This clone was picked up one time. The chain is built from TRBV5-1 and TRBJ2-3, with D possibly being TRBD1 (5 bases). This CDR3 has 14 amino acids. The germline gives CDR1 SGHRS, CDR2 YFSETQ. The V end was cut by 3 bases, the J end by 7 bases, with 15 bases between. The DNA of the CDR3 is TGCGCCAGCAGCTCCGACAGTCGCACCAATACGCAGTATTTT. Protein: CASSSDSRTNTQYF.

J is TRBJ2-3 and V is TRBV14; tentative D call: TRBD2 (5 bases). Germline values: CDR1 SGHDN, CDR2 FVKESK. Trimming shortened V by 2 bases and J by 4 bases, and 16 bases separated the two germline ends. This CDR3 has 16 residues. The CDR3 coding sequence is TGTGCCAGCAGCCAACTAGGACTTTCATTGGCAGATACGCAGTATTTT. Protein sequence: CASSQLGLSLADTQYF.